The T cell receptor beta chain under discussion was sequenced for a study of blood T cells in healthy people across ages. Study results and caveats: A roughly linear fall in TCR beta diversity per million T cells was seen with increasing age. Donor CMV status was unknown, possibly confounding expanded clonotype changes. Underestimates were what the diversity estimates from one million T cells were considered to be.

To note about this clonotype: As yet, its antigen is unknown.

Combining a sample-barcoded 5' primer with a J-beta primer mix, a second PCR ran for about 6 to 12 cycles. One entry per CDR3 protein, called by TCRdb with MiXCR from the 5' RACE reads. The profile shows 1.5 million to 1.9 million distinct CDR3 sequences, roughly 43% of them singletons. Every donor provided 8.5 to 10 milliliters of peripheral blood. Germline values: CDR1 PRHDT, CDR2 FYEKMQ (reference sequence). V dropped 5 bases and J dropped 5 bases, with 16 bases sitting between them. The CDR3 consists of 15 residues. This chain uses TRBV13 with TRBJ2-1, with D perhaps TRBD2 (6 bases). Sequenced sample: blood. This clonotype was obtained from a young woman in good health. The CDR3: CASSQSGTGHNEQFF. CDR3 nucleotide sequence: TGTGCCAGCAGCCAATCCGGGACTGGGCACAATGAGCAGTTCTTC.